Listed below are T cell receptor beta chains from one sample, sequenced in a study of Ad26.COV2.S vaccination and SARS-CoV-2 variants. Libraries were prepared by immunoSEQ multiplex PCR; TCRdb keeps only in-frame clonotypes and omits some of them. The table records some 350,000 clones, approximately 87% of them present only once. Here the sequenced sample was peripheral blood, taken in a trial of Ad26.COV2.S vaccine versus placebo. These receptors were collected from a person aged 18-65 years who received the Ad26.COV2.S COVID-19 vaccine or a placebo. The CDR3 runs from the conserved cysteine through the conserved F or W. D genes are given only for firm matches. Rows may omit the clone size; those that give it use once, few, many or a size class.

size,D,J,V,CDR3,DNA
.,TRBD2,TRBJ2-3,TRBV3-1/TRBV3-2,CASSLMASGGIGTDTQYF,TGTGCCAGCAGCCTGATGGCTAGCGGGGGGATTGGGACAGATACGCAGTATTTT
.,TRBD1,TRBJ2-7,TRBV7-9,CASSSATGFNEQYF,TGTGCCAGCAGCTCCGCGACAGGGTTCAACGAGCAGTACTTC
.,TRBD2,TRBJ2-1,TRBV7-9,CASSLSGGVTGEQFF,TGTGCCAGCAGCTTAAGCGGGGGCGTGACGGGGGAGCAGTTCTTC
.,.,TRBJ1-2,TRBV28,CASSLGLDYGYTF,TGTGCCAGCAGTTTGGGATTAGACTATGGCTACACCTTC
.,TRBD1,TRBJ1-2,TRBV20-1,CSASDRVSLIYGYTF,TGCAGTGCTAGTGACAGGGTTTCGTTAATCTATGGCTACACCTTC
.,.,TRBJ1-2,TRBV6-5,CASSSPGLYGYTF,TGTGCCAGCAGTTCGCCGGGTCTTTATGGCTACACCTTC
.,.,TRBJ2-2,TRBV6-5,CASSYATGIGTGELFF,TGTGCCAGCAGTTACGCCACAGGGATAGGCACCGGGGAGCTGTTTTTT
.,.,TRBJ2-7,TRBV12-5,CASGISGSRFHEQYF,TGTGCTAGTGGTATCAGCGGTAGTAGGTTCCACGAGCAGTACTTC
.,.,TRBJ1-2,TRBV28,CASSTLGDYGYTF,TGTGCCAGCAGTACCCTAGGGGATTATGGCTACACCTTC
.,TRBD1,TRBJ1-1,TRBV4-1,CASSQVGQGTEAFF,TGCGCCAGCAGCCAAGTGGGACAGGGAACTGAAGCTTTCTTT
.,.,TRBJ2-5,TRBV7-8,CASSLPAVETQYF,TGTGCCAGCAGCTTACCAGCGGTAGAGACCCAGTACTTC
.,.,TRBJ1-1,TRBV6-5,CAVRKGSTEAFF,TGTGCCGTACGGAAAGGGAGCACTGAAGCTTTCTTT
.,.,TRBJ2-2,TRBV5-4,CASSSIDSTGELFF,TGTGCCAGCAGCTCGATAGATAGCACCGGGGAGCTGTTTTTT
.,.,TRBJ1-1,TRBV29-1,CSVILDGNTEAFF,TGCAGCGTTATTTTGGACGGTAACACTGAAGCTTTCTTT
.,.,TRBJ1-5,TRBV30,CAWSSTWGTQPQHF,TGTGCCTGGAGCTCCACGTGGGGAACTCAGCCCCAGCATTTT
.,.,TRBJ1-4,TRBV13,CASSPQTGGTQATNEKLFF,TGTGCCAGCAGCCCCCAGACGGGTGGGACCCAGGCAACTAATGAAAAACTGTTTTTT
.,.,TRBJ1-2,TRBV5-1,CASSLVPGSNYGYTF,TGCGCCAGCAGCTTGGTGCCAGGGTCTAACTATGGCTACACCTTC
once,.,TRBJ1-1,TRBV12-5,CASGSPTAPNTEAFF,TGTGCTAGTGGTTCCCCGACAGCGCCTAACACTGAAGCTTTCTTT
.,.,TRBJ1-2,TRBV19,CASSIGRRTNYGYTF,TGTGCCAGTAGTATAGGTCGACGGACTAACTATGGCTACACCTTC
.,.,TRBJ2-3,TRBV4-1,CASSQADSSDTQYF,TGCGCCAGCAGCCAAGCTGACAGTTCCGATACGCAGTATTTT
.,.,TRBJ1-2,TRBV15,CATSRDRKAAEGYTF,TGTGCCACCAGCAGAGATAGGAAAGCGGCGGAGGGCTACACCTTC
.,.,TRBJ1-1,TRBV12-5,CASANRPTEAFF,TGTGCTAGTGCAAACAGACCCACTGAAGCTTTCTTT
.,.,TRBJ2-4,TRBV4-1,CASSQELGAIQYF,TGCGCCAGCAGCCAAGAGTTGGGGGCGATCCAGTACTTC
.,TRBD2,TRBJ2-1,TRBV11-3,CASSLGSGISWNEQFF,TGTGCCAGCAGCTTAGGTAGCGGGATTTCATGGAATGAGCAGTTCTTC
.,.,TRBJ2-5,TRBV11-2,CASSLPGKETQYF,TGTGCCAGCAGCTTACCAGGGAAGGAGACCCAGTACTTC
.,.,TRBJ2-7,TRBV7-2,CASSLVAGSSYEQYF,TGTGCCAGCAGCTTAGTTGCGGGGAGCTCCTACGAGCAGTACTTC
.,TRBD1,TRBJ1-1,TRBV7-2,CASSLRGPMGTEAFF,TGTGCCAGCAGCCTTAGGGGGCCGATGGGCACTGAAGCTTTCTTT
.,.,TRBJ1-2,TRBV11-2,CASIPLGRANYGYTF,TGTGCCAGCATCCCCCTTGGCAGAGCTAACTATGGCTACACCTTC
.,.,TRBJ1-2,TRBV4-1,CASSHITRGTNYGYTF,TGCGCCAGCAGCCATATCACAAGGGGGACAAACTATGGCTACACCTTC
.,.,TRBJ2-7,TRBV6-5,CASRGVEQYF,TGTGCCAGCAGGGGGGTCGAGCAGTACTTC
.,.,TRBJ2-1,TRBV21-1,CASRLPWDINLPFF,TGTGCCAGCAGGCTTCCTTGGGACATTAATTTGCCGTTCTTC
few,.,TRBJ2-1,TRBV11-1,CASSPVGAQQFF,TGTGCCAGCAGTCCCGTTGGAGCCCAGCAGTTCTTC
.,.,TRBJ1-6,TRBV2,CASDLGGNNSPLHF,TGTGCCAGCGACTTAGGGGGTAACAATTCACCCCTCCACTTT
.,TRBD1,TRBJ2-7,TRBV7-8,CASSPGTGNDEQYF,TGTGCCAGCAGCCCCGGGACAGGGAACGACGAGCAGTACTTC
.,.,TRBJ1-6,TRBV18,CASSAQWSPLHF,TGTGCCAGCTCCGCGCAATGGTCACCCCTCCACTTT
.,TRBD2,TRBJ2-3,TRBV3-1/TRBV3-2,CASSRPSGGLTDTQYF,TGTGCCAGCAGCCGACCTAGCGGGGGCCTCACAGATACGCAGTATTTT
once,TRBD2,TRBJ2-5,TRBV13,CASRHGLAVFGGETQYF,TGTGCCAGCAGACACGGACTAGCGGTCTTTGGGGGAGAGACCCAGTACTTC
.,.,TRBJ2-7,TRBV6-2/TRBV6-3,CASSFGTSTYEQYF,TGTGCCAGCAGTTTTGGGACGTCAACCTACGAGCAGTACTTC
.,TRBD1,TRBJ2-7,TRBV4-1,CASARTRTGGYEQYF,TGCGCCAGCGCCCGAACCCGGACAGGGGGCTACGAGCAGTACTTC
.,.,TRBJ1-3,TRBV6-5,CASSSTGINTIYF,TGTGCCAGCAGTTCCACAGGGATCAACACCATATATTTT
.,.,TRBJ2-3,TRBV7-8,CASSFLRGGTDTQYF,TGTGCCAGCAGCTTCCTCCGGGGCGGCACAGATACGCAGTATTTT
.,.,TRBJ1-3,TRBV18,CASSPPRLTSGNTIYF,TGTGCCAGCTCACCACCGAGGCTAACCTCTGGAAACACCATATATTTT
.,.,TRBJ1-5,TRBV6-5,CASSKDRVNQPQHF,TGTGCCAGCAGTAAGGACCGAGTCAATCAGCCCCAGCATTTT
.,.,TRBJ1-5,TRBV6-5,CASSYSNTGNQPQHF,TGTGCCAGCAGTTACTCGAACACAGGTAATCAGCCCCAGCATTTT
.,TRBD1,TRBJ2-7,TRBV5-1,CASSPLLKRTGRVRAYEQYF,TGCGCCAGCAGCCCCTTGTTAAAACGGACAGGGCGTGTTCGGGCGTACGAGCAGTACTTC
few,.,TRBJ1-3,TRBV13,CASSPYMTGNTIYF,TGTGCCAGCAGCCCCTATATGACAGGAAACACCATATATTTT
once,.,TRBJ1-2,TRBV7-2,CASSPVIIGGAYGYTF,TGTGCCAGCAGCCCAGTCATTATTGGGGGTGCGTATGGCTACACCTTC
.,TRBD2,TRBJ2-1,TRBV24-1,CATSDPAGSSYNEQFF,TGTGCCACCAGTGATCCAGCGGGGAGCTCCTACAATGAGCAGTTCTTC
.,.,TRBJ1-5,TRBV6-6,CASGIPQHF,TGTGCCAGCGGGATCCCGCAGCATTTT
.,TRBD2,TRBJ2-5,TRBV7-9,CASSPKASGGPISTQYF,TGTGCCAGCAGTCCAAAGGCTAGCGGGGGACCCATATCGACCCAGTACTTC
.,.,TRBJ2-7,TRBV10-2,CASGSIQGNPHEQYF,TGCGCCAGCGGGTCCATACAGGGAAATCCCCACGAGCAGTACTTC
.,.,TRBJ2-5,TRBV10-3,CAISDGASAPTETQYF,TGTGCCATCAGTGATGGGGCCAGCGCTCCCACAGAGACCCAGTACTTC
few,.,TRBJ1-1,TRBV7-9,CALGVGGSTEAFF,TGTGCTCTTGGGGTCGGGGGTAGCACTGAAGCTTTCTTT
.,TRBD1,TRBJ1-6,TRBV18,CASSPFTGAHNSPLHF,TGTGCCAGCTCACCGTTCACAGGGGCCCATAATTCACCCCTCCACTTT